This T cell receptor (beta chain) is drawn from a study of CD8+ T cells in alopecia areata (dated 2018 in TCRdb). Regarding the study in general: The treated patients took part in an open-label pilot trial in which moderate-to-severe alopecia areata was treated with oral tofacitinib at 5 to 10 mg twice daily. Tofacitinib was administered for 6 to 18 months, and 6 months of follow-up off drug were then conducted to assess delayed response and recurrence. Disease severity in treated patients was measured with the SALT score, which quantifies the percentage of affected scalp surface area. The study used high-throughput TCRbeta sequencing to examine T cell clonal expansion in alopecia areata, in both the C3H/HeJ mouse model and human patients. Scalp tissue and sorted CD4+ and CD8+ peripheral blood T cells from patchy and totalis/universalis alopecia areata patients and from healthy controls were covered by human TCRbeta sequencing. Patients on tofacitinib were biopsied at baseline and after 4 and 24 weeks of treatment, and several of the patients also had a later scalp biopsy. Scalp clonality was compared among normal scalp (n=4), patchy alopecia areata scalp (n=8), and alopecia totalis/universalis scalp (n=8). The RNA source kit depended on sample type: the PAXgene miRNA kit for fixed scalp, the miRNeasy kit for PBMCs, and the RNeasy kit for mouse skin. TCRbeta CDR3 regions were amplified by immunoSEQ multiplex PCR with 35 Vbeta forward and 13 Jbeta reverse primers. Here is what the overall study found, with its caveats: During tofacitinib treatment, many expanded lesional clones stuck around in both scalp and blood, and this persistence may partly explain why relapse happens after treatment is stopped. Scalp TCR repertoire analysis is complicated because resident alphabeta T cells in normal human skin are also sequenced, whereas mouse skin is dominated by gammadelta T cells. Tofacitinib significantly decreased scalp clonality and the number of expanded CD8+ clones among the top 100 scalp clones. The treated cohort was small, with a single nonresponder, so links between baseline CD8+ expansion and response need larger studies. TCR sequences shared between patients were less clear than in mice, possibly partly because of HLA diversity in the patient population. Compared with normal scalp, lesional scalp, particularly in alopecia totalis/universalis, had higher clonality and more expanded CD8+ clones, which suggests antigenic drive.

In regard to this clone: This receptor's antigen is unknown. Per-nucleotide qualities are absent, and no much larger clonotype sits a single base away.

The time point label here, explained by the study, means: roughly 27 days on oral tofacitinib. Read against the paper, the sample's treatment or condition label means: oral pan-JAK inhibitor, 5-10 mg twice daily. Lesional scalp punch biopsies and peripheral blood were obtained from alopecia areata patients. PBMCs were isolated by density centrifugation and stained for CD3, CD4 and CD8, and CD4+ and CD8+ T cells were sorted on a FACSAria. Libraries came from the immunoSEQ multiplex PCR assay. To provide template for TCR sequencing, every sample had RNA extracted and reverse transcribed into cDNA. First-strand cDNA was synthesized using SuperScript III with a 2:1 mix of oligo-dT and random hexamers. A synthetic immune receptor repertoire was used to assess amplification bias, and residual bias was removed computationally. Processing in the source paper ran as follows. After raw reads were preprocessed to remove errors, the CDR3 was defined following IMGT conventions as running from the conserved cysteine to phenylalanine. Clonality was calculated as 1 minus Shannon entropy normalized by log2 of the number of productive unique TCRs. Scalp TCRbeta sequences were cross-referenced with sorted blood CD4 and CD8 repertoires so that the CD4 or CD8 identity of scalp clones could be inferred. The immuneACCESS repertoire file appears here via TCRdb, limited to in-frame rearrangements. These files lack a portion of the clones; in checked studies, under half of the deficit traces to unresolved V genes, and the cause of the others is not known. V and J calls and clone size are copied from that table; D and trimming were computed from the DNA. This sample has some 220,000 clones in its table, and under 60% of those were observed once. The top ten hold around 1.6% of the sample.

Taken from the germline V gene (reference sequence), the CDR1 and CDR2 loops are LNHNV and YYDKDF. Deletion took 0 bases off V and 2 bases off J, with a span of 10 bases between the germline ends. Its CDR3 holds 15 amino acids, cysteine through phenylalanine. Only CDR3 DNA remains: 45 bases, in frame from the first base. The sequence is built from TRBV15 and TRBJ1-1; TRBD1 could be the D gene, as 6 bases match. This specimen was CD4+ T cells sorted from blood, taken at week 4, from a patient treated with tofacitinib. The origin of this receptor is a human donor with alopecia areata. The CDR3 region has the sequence CATSRDPTGNTEAFF. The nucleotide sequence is TGTGCCACCAGCAGAGACCCGACAGGAAACACTGAAGCTTTCTTT.